This paragraph covers one TCR beta chain sequence. As yet, its antigen is unknown. V gave up 6 bases and J gave up 12 bases; unmatched junction bases: 13. The V gene's germline CDR1 is ENHRY and CDR2 SYGVKD. This CDR3 contains 15 residues. This entry is derived from a study of cytomegalovirus exposure and HLA in healthy donors. Overall study results and limits: A few chains tied to CMV proved CMV antigen-specific in vitro. In an earlier analysis, productive rearrangement rates for most beta V segments clustered near 87% or 30%. Some segments of the V type, notably TRBV6-2 and TRBV6-3, were excluded as indistinguishable. Later on, a genetic analysis was performed. It linked a missense variant in DCLRE1C with V- and J-gene trimming of TCR beta.

The primer mix had 60 Vbeta and 13 Jbeta primers. The method was immunoSEQ multiplex PCR; TCRdb's version includes in-frame clones alone and lacks a portion of them. The sample holds about 94,000 clones, about 80% seen once. Material for sequencing was PBMCs. The chain combines TRBV10-3 with TRBJ2-1; TRBD1 agrees at 11 bases. This receptor was identified in a human donor in good health. CDR3 amino acids: CAISQPGTGGEGQFF. The CDR3 DNA reads as TGTGCCATCAGCCAACCCGGGACAGGGGGAGAAGGGCAGTTCTTC.